These 8 T cell receptor beta chains were all obtained from the same sample, sequenced in a study of T cells in Graves' hyperthyroidism and ophthalmopathy. Researchers amplified the TCR beta CDR3 regions from RNA transcripts. The HTBI primer set was used in a first-round RT-PCR of the TCR CDR3. TCRdb re-analysed the multiplex PCR reads in MiXCR, keeping a single row per CDR3 protein. The sample holds some 460,000 distinct CDR3 sequences, 15% to 19% seen once. The sequencing input was blood. The receptors derive from a woman younger than 30 with Graves' hyperthyroidism.

The sample holds many counts of this clonotype. This CDR3 is CASTLTSDQETQYF. DNA of the CDR3: TGCGCCAGCACTCTGACTAGCGACCAAGAGACCCAGTACTTC. The V call is TRBV10-2, the J call TRBJ2-5; 8 bases align to TRBD2. CDR3 length: 14 residues. V was pared by 7 bases and J by 0 bases, with 4 bases of the junction left unmatched. The germline CDR1 and CDR2 sequences are WSHSY and SAAADI.

This clonotype showed up many times. The CDR3 spells CASSPNPGQPDTQYF. The CDR3 nucleotides read TGTGCCAGCAGCCCTAACCCGGGTCAACCAGATACGCAGTATTTT. The chain recombines TRBV7-3 with TRBJ2-3; D unclear. Germline V gives CDR1 SGHTA, CDR2 FQGTGA. Between the trimmed V and J ends, which lost 5 bases and 4 bases, there was a span of 16 bases. This CDR3 has 15 amino acids.

This clonotype was detected a few times. Here the CDR3 DNA reads TGCGCCAGCAGTGAGTCGGCCAACTCCTACGAGCAGTACTTC. This encodes CASSESANSYEQYF. The chain joins TRBV10-1 to TRBJ2-7, with unresolved D. With 0 bases removed from V and 0 bases from J, the gap between germline ends came to 6 bases. CDR1 and CDR2 (germline): WNHNN, SYGVQD (reference sequence). The CDR3 is 14 residues long.

V gene TRBV5-1 combines with J gene TRBJ1-2; D not resolved. V was clipped by 1 base and J by 3 bases, with 19 bases between them. CDR3 length equals 17 residues. Germline V gene sequence: CDR1 SGHRS, CDR2 YFSETQ. In DNA, the CDR3 is TGCGCCAGCAGCTTGATGGCACGGACCCTCACCGACTATGGCTACACCTTC. It codes for CASSLMARTLTDYGYTF.

The V call is TRBV7-9, the J call TRBJ1-4; TRBD1 aligns across 7 bases. The CDR3 length is 16 residues. The V gene's germline CDR1 is SEHNR and CDR2 FQNEAQ (reference sequence). V dropped 10 bases and J dropped 6; count of bases not matched to a gene: 17. The CDR3 reads CATRQGYIPDDEKLFF. The CDR3 DNA reads as TGTGCCACGAGACAGGGTTATATACCAGACGATGAAAAACTGTTTTTT.

This clonotype was observed at least ten times. The chain joins TRBV13 to TRBJ2-7, with D perhaps given as TRBD1 or TRBD2 (5 bases each). V was cut by 6 bases and J by 4 bases, with 19 bases left in between. CDR1 is PRHDT, CDR2 FYEKMQ, per germline (reference sequence). The CDR3 is made up of 15 amino acids. The DNA of the CDR3 is TGTGCCAGCAGGGCCGGGACGATTTTTCCGTACGAGCAGTACTTC. It is translated as CASRAGTIFPYEQYF.

The table lists this clonotype with many counts. The rearrangement joins TRBV11-2 to TRBJ2-1; a weak D match, TRBD2 (6 bases). Germline V gene sequence: CDR1 SGHAT, CDR2 FQNNGV. The CDR3 contains 15 residues. The germline V and J ends were trimmed by 5 bases and 11 bases, with 22 bases remaining between them. The CDR3 loop reads CASSTGAGGRNKQFF. CDR3 in DNA: TGTGCCAGCAGCACCGGGGCCGGGGGAAGGAACAAGCAGTTCTTC.

This chain links TRBV9 with TRBJ1-1, with D maybe TRBD1 (5 bases). The germline gives CDR1 SGDLS, CDR2 YYNGEE. CDR3 length: 15 amino acids. The ends were cut back, 3 bases at V and 0 bases at J, with 12 bases in the middle. The DNA for the CDR3 is TGTGCCAGCAGCGGACGGGACGGCCTGAACACTGAAGCTTTCTTT. Translation gives CASSGRDGLNTEAFF.